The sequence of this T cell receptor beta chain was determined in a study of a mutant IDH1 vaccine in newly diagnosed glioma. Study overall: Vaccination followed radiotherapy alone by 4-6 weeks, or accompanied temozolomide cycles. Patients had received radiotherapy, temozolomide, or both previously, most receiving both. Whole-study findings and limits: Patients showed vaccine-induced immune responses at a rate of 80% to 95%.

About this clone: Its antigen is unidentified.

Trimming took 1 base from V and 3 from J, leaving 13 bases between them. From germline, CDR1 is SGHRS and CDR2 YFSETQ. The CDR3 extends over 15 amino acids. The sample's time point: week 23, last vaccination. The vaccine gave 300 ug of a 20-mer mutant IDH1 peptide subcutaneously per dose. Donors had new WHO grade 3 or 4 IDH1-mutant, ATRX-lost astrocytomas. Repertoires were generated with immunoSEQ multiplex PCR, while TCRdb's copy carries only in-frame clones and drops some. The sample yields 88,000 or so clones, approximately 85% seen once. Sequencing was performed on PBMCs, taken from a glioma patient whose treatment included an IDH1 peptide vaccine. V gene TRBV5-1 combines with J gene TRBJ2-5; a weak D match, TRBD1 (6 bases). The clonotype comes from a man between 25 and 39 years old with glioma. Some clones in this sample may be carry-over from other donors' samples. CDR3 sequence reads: CASSLNVGAEETQYF. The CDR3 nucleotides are TGCGCCAGCAGCTTGAACGTGGGGGCGGAAGAGACCCAGTACTTC.